The 9 T cell receptor beta chains below come from one sample, sequenced in a study of human T cells and chemical hapten exposure. Noted time point: pre-sensitization, week 0. Treatment reported: therapeutic diphenylcyclopropenone sensitization with weekly scalp DPC. One entry per CDR3 protein, called by TCRdb with MiXCR from the RACE reads. The sample lists over 300,000 distinct CDR3 sequences, 4.5% to 6% occurring once. The sample consisted of whole blood, taken in connection with sensitization to the hapten diphenylcyclopropenone (DPC). Receptors were obtained from a woman aged 50 to 65 with alopecia areata. Some clones in this sample may be carry-over from other donors' samples.

This clonotype came up many times. The rearrangement uses TRBV4-3 and TRBJ2-6; the D call may be TRBD1 or TRBD2 (5 bases each). Trimming left V 0 bases short and J 4 bases short, with 10 bases between. The CDR3 loop spans 16 amino acids. Germline assignment: CDR1 LGHNA and CDR2 YSLEER. CDR3 DNA: TGCGCCAGCAGCCAAGATGGGACCTCCGGGGCCAACGTCCTGACTTTC. The encoded protein is CASSQDGTSGANVLTF.

This clonotype was recorded a few times. The genes are TRBV29-1 and TRBJ1-2, with D perhaps matching TRBD1 (6 bases). V was shortened by 4 bases and J by 0 bases, with 12 bases between the two germline ends. This CDR3 spans 14 amino acids. Germline V CDR1 and CDR2: SQVTM, ANQGSEA. The CDR3 protein is CSVGTAETNYGYTF. The CDR3 DNA reads TGCAGCGTTGGGACAGCGGAAACTAACTATGGCTACACCTTC.

This clonotype was counted many times. This chain links TRBV7-2 with TRBJ2-5; 8 bases align to TRBD2. Germline CDR1 is SGHTA and CDR2 is FQGNSA. The CDR3 totals 15 residues. Germline trimming cut 4 bases from V and 5 bases from J; bases unmatched to any gene: 9. The CDR3 reads CASSSHGGAEETQYF. The CDR3 nucleotides are TGTGCCAGCAGCTCCCACGGGGGGGCCGAGGAGACCCAGTACTTC.

The V gene is TRBV9, the J gene TRBJ2-7, with 8 positions matching TRBD2. The CDR3 spans 14 residues. Trimming removed 4 bases from V and 3 bases from J; junction bases left unmatched: 6. CDR1 is SGDLS and CDR2 is YYNGEE in the germline V gene. The CDR3: CASSPGGVDYEQYF. As DNA, the CDR3 is TGTGCCAGCAGCCCGGGGGGGGTTGACTACGAGCAGTACTTC. Using reference TRBV9 and TRBJ2-7 for the parts outside the CDR3, the full variable domain is DSGVTQTPKHLITATGQRVTLRCSPRSGDLSVYWYQQSLDQGLQFLIQYYNGEERAKGNILERFSAQQFPDLHSELNLSSLELGDSALYFCASSPGGVDYEQYFGPGTRLTVT.

This rearrangement joins TRBV7-8 to TRBJ1-1; D unresolved. The CDR3 length is 15 residues. The V gene's germline CDR1 is SGHVS and CDR2 FQNEAQ. Trimming took 2 bases from V and 0 from J, leaving 10 bases between them. DNA for the CDR3: TGTGCCAGCAGCTTACGACTTTCGATGAACACTGAAGCTTTCTTT. Protein: CASSLRLSMNTEAFF.

The V call is TRBV4-1, the J call TRBJ1-5; D gene ambiguous. The CDR3 sequence is 13 residues long. Germline loops: CDR1 MGHRA, CDR2 YSYEKL. The V gene lost 3 bases and the J gene lost 5 bases, with 8 bases spanning the gap. Here the CDR3 DNA reads TGCGCCAGCAGCCAGCACCTCGATCAGCCCCAGCATTTT. Translating it yields CASSQHLDQPQHF.

The J gene is TRBJ2-1, the V gene TRBV2; the D gene could be TRBD1 or TRBD2 (5 bases each). The CDR3 totals 12 residues. In germline, CDR1 is SNHLY, CDR2 FYNNEI. The V gene lost 5 bases and the J gene lost 6 bases, with 8 bases spanning the gap. The CDR3 bases are TGTGCCAGCAGTACTAGGGGCAATGAGCAGTTCTTC. The encoded protein is CASSTRGNEQFF.

This clonotype showed up many times. The chain has TRBV20-1 and TRBJ2-5; 7 bases fit TRBD1. V dropped 2 bases and J dropped 5; count of bases not matched to a gene: 5. Germline values: CDR1 DFQATT, CDR2 SNEGSKA (reference sequence). CDR3 length: 13 residues. CDR3 sequence: CSARWGQLETQYF. CDR3 DNA: TGCAGTGCTAGATGGGGACAGTTGGAGACCCAGTACTTC.

The chain carries TRBV29-1 and TRBJ1-1; possibly TRBD1 for D (6 bases). The CDR3 is made up of 13 amino acids. The ends were cut back, 4 bases at V and 0 bases at J, with 9 bases in the middle. Germline CDR1 and CDR2: SQVTM and ANQGSEA. The CDR3 is CSVVQGMNTEAFF. DNA for the CDR3: TGCAGCGTTGTCCAGGGGATGAACACTGAAGCTTTCTTT.